Listed below are T cell receptor beta chains from one sample, sequenced in a study of OX40 agonist ivuxolimab in advanced cancers. Sequenced by immunoSEQ multiplex PCR; TCRdb stores in-frame clones only, minus some. The profile shows tens of thousands of clones, roughly 86% of them singletons. The sample here was CD4+ or CD8+ T cells sorted from blood, taken in a trial of the OX40 agonist ivuxolimab. The receptors derive from an adult with an advanced solid tumor such as melanoma, head and neck, liver or kidney cancer. CDR3s include the opening cysteine and the closing phenylalanine or tryptophan. D genes are given only for firm matches. Part of the rows lack a size; the others show once, few, many or a class for expanded clones.

DNA: TGTGCCAGTAGTATAGGGGGCCAGCGGGGGGGCCCACCCCGGGCGGATACGCAGTATTTT; CDR3: CASSIGGQRGGPPRADTQYF; size: NA; J: TRBJ2-3; V: TRBV19; D: TRBD2
DNA: TGCGCCAGCAGCCCGGGGGACAGGGTTACTGAAGCTTTCTTT; CDR3: CASSPGDRVTEAFF; size: NA; J: TRBJ1-1; V: TRBV5-1; D: TRBD1
DNA: TGTGCCAGCTCACCGACAGGGGATTACACTGAAGCTTTCTTT; CDR3: CASSPTGDYTEAFF; size: NA; J: TRBJ1-1; V: TRBV18; D: TRBD1
DNA: TGTGCCAGCAGGGTTTTTGTCCGGGGGGCTGGTCACCGAAACACCATATATTTT; CDR3: CASRVFVRGAGHRNTIYF; size: NA; J: TRBJ1-3; V: TRBV6-4; D: NA
DNA: TGTGCCATCAGTGAACGGTATGGCTACACCTTC; CDR3: CAISERYGYTF; size: NA; J: TRBJ1-2; V: TRBV10-3; D: NA
DNA: TGTGCCAGCTTCCGGGACAGCAACTATGGCTACACCTTC; CDR3: CASFRDSNYGYTF; size: NA; J: TRBJ1-2; V: TRBV6-1; D: TRBD1
DNA: TGCGCCAGCAGCCAATCCCGGACAGGGCACACTGAAGCTTTCTTT; CDR3: CASSQSRTGHTEAFF; size: NA; J: TRBJ1-1; V: TRBV4-1; D: TRBD1
DNA: TGCAGCGTTGCCCCGGGAGGGGACAATCAGCCCCAGCATTTT; CDR3: CSVAPGGDNQPQHF; size: few; J: TRBJ1-5; V: TRBV29-1; D: NA
DNA: TGTGCCACAGCGACAGTTCGGAACTACGAGCAGTACTTC; CDR3: CATATVRNYEQYF; size: NA; J: TRBJ2-7; V: TRBV15; D: NA
DNA: TGTGCCAGCAGCTGGACAGTGAACACTGAAGCTTTCTTT; CDR3: CASSWTVNTEAFF; size: NA; J: TRBJ1-1; V: TRBV7-3; D: NA
DNA: TGTGCCAGCAGTTTACCCGAGAACACTGAAGCTTTCTTT; CDR3: CASSLPENTEAFF; size: NA; J: TRBJ1-1; V: TRBV28; D: NA
DNA: TGTGCCAGCACCGGGACAGCAAGCTATAATTCACCCCTCCACTTT; CDR3: CASTGTASYNSPLHF; size: NA; J: TRBJ1-6; V: TRBV28; D: TRBD1
DNA: TGTGCCAGCAGCGACCCGACAGGGGGAATTAACGGGGAGCTGTTTTTT; CDR3: CASSDPTGGINGELFF; size: once; J: TRBJ2-2; V: TRBV4-2; D: TRBD1
DNA: TGTGCCAGCAGCGTTCAGGCAGGGACAGGGATCTACGAGCAGTACTTC; CDR3: CASSVQAGTGIYEQYF; size: NA; J: TRBJ2-7; V: TRBV9; D: TRBD1
DNA: TGTGCCAGCAGCCCGGGGGATGATCAGCCCCAGCATTTT; CDR3: CASSPGDDQPQHF; size: NA; J: TRBJ1-5; V: TRBV7-2; D: NA
DNA: TGCGCCAGCAGCCAGGGGACTAGCGGGGGGCTAAATACGCAGTATTTT; CDR3: CASSQGTSGGLNTQYF; size: few; J: TRBJ2-3; V: TRBV4-3; D: TRBD2
DNA: TGTGCCAGCAGCTCGCTGGGGTCCCAATTTTCACCCCTCCACTTT; CDR3: CASSSLGSQFSPLHF; size: once; J: TRBJ1-6; V: TRBV11-2; D: NA
DNA: TGTGCCAGCAGCCCCGCGGGCTCTCGAAACACCATATATTTT; CDR3: CASSPAGSRNTIYF; size: NA; J: TRBJ1-3; V: TRBV7-2; D: NA
DNA: TGTGCCAGCACCGGCGTCCAGTTCCACACTGAAGCTTTCTTT; CDR3: CASTGVQFHTEAFF; size: NA; J: TRBJ1-1; V: TRBV2; D: NA
DNA: TGTGCCAGCAGTCTCCCGGGACACCTTTTT; CDR3: CASSLPGHLF; size: NA; J: TRBJ2-3; V: TRBV28; D: NA
DNA: TGTGCCAGCAGTTTAGCGGGGAAGGTCACTGAAGCTTTCTTT; CDR3: CASSLAGKVTEAFF; size: NA; J: TRBJ1-1; V: TRBV28; D: NA
DNA: TGTGCCAGCAGTGAAGGTTCGACGGTTGGAAAACTGTTTTTT; CDR3: CASSEGSTVGKLFF; size: NA; J: TRBJ1-4; V: TRBV6-1; D: NA
DNA: TGCGCCAGCAGCTTGGGGACCGGGACAGGGGCCTACGAGCAGTACTTC; CDR3: CASSLGTGTGAYEQYF; size: NA; J: TRBJ2-7; V: TRBV5-1; D: TRBD1
DNA: TGTGCCAGCAGCCAATCATCGGGACAGGGGATTGGCTACACCTTC; CDR3: CASSQSSGQGIGYTF; size: NA; J: TRBJ1-2; V: TRBV9; D: TRBD1
DNA: TGTGCCAGCAGCCGAGGGGGCCCTTATGGCTACACCTTC; CDR3: CASSRGGPYGYTF; size: NA; J: TRBJ1-2; V: TRBV27; D: TRBD1